The T cell receptor (beta chain) described here comes from a study of CD8 T cells in ankylosing spondylitis. Study outcomes and limitations: Ankylosing spondylitis blood seemed to carry a telltale TCR beta motif made of eight or nine highly homologous variants.

Remarks on this clonotype: Antigen unknown.

TCRdb redid the calling of the 5' RACE reads with MiXCR, one entry per CDR3 protein. This sample has over 600,000 distinct CDR3 sequences; roughly 19% occur once, and the top ten carry 15% to 20%. Trimming stripped 0 bases from V and 0 bases from J, with 22 bases between. The CDR3 has 19 residues. Germline CDR1 DFQATT, CDR2 SNEGSKA (reference sequence). The sequence derives from a male donor with ankylosing spondylitis. The sample consisted of blood, either unsorted or a sorted T cell fraction (not recorded which). This chain links TRBV20-1 with TRBJ2-3; weak D call: TRBD2 (6 bases). The CDR3 loop reads CSARDIAWDSHPSTDTQYF. The CDR3 coding sequence is TGCAGTGCTAGAGATATAGCGTGGGACTCACACCCTAGCACAGATACGCAGTATTTT.